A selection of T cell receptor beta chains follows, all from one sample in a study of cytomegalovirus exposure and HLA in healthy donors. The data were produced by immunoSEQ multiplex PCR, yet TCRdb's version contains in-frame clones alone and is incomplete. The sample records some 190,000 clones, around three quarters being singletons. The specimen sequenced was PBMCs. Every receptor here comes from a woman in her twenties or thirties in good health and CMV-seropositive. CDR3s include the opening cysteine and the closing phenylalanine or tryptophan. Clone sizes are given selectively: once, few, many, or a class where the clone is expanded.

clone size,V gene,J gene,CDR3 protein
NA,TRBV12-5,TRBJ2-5,CASGLVLAGGFLSRGETQYF
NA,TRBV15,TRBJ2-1,CATSRGGGTEQFF
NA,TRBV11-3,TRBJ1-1,CASSFLRNTEAFF
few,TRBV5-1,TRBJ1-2,CASSLRDRGTHTF
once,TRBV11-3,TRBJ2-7,CASSFSLAGQEQYF
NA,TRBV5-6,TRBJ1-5,CASSLSGQGARQPQHF
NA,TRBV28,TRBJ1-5,CASSSQRGGHQPQHF
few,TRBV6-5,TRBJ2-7,CASSYSGGSLSYEQYF
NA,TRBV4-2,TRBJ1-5,CASSQGGHQPQHF
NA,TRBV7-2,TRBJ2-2,CASSPRQATNTGELFF
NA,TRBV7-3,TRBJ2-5,CASSKGGGTQETQYF
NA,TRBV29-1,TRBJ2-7,CSVARETYEQYF
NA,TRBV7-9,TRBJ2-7,CASSLGSGGIGYEQYF
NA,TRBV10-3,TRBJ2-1,CAIQQGSSGTEEQFF
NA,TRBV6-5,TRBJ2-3,CASRHPPRDTQYF
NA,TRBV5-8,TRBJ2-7,CASSSDLAGGLYEQYF
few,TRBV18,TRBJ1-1,CASSPAGLADEAFF
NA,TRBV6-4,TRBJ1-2,CASKLETGGGYTF
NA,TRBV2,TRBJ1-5,CASSREGGNQPQHF
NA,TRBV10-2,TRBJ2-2,CASSFGQGALPFTGELFF
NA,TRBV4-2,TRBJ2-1,CASSEVSAGEQFF
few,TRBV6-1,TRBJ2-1,CASTLTRYNEQFF
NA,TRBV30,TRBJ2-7,CALGGGTGNYEQYF
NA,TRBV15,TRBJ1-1,CATSRTGGTEAFF
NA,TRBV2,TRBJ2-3,CASRRGSTDTQYF
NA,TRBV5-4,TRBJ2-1,CASSLATNEQFF
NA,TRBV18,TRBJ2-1,CASSPQGAYNEQFF
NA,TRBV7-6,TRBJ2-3,CASSFSPGFEQYF
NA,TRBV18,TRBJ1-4,CASCRGTATNEKLFF
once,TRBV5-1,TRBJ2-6,CASSLSSGGISGANGLTF
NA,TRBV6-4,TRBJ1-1,CASSEGRNTEAFF
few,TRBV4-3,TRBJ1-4,CASSQGVSSTNEKLFF
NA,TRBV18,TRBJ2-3,CASSPGPGGRPDTQYF
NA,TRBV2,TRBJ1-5,CASRTGFNQPQHF
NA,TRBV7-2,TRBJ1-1,CASSSQGNTEAFF
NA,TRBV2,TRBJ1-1,CASRVDRGLLNTEAFF
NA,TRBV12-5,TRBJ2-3,CASGLRLAGSTDTQYF